This T cell receptor (beta chain) was identified in a study of cytomegalovirus exposure and HLA in healthy donors. Study context: Researchers previously reported finding 117 million unique TCR beta sequences from 170 million or so T cells.

Study results and caveats: An analysis that came later showed most CMV-associated TCR beta chains appearing HLA-restricted. Later analysis associated a missense DCLRE1C variant with TCR beta V- and J-gene trimming. According to the study, 160 or so TCR beta chains were cytomegalovirus-associated.

From germline, CDR1 is SGDLS and CDR2 YYNGEE. This CDR3 region has 15 residues. Trimming took 4 bases from V and 3 from J, leaving 14 bases between them. Turning to this clone: Antigen unknown.

Amplification used 60 Vbeta primers and 13 Jbeta primers. Data came from immunoSEQ multiplex PCR; TCRdb stores just in-frame clones and leaves some out. Found here are more than 100,000 clones; the top ten clones hold about 3%. Sequenced material: PBMCs. The sequence was collected from a middle-aged man in good health and CMV-seronegative. The chain employs TRBV9 and TRBJ1-5; tentatively, D is TRBD1 (6 bases). CDR3 amino acids: CASSPEGVDNQPQHF. As DNA, the CDR3 is TGTGCCAGCAGCCCAGAGGGGGTTGACAATCAGCCCCAGCATTTT.